The subject of this entry is one T cell receptor (beta chain). The data belong to a study of long-term antiretroviral therapy in people with HIV. No fewer than two post-ART and no fewer than one pre-ART PBMC samples existed for each donor. Only United States sites treated participants with HIV. The immunoSEQ assay was v3.0, run at survey level. Clones were sequenced by immunoSEQ multiplex PCR, and TCRdb holds only the in-frame ones, with some missing. Here the sample spans about 18,000 clones, around 92% being singletons. The source was unsorted PBMCs, collected 3 years after starting antiretroviral therapy. This receptor was identified in a man aged 45-65 years with HIV.

The CDR3: CASGFGAGVNTNGYTF. The CDR3 region has the DNA TGTGCCAGCGGATTCGGAGCAGGAGTCAATACAAATGGCTACACCTTC. V gene TRBV5-6 combines with J gene TRBJ1-2; D ambiguous. The CDR3 contains 16 residues. The germline CDR1 and CDR2 sequences are SGHDT and YYEEEE. Trimming removed 7 bases from V and 6 bases from J, with 25 bases in between. Supplemented by reference TRBV5-6 and TRBJ1-2, the full variable domain reads DAGVTQSPTHLIKTRGQQVTLRCSPKSGHDTVSWYQQALGQGPQFIFQYYEEEERQRGNFPDRFSGHQFPNYSSELNVNALLLGDSALYLCASGFGAGVNTNGYTFGSGTRLTVV.